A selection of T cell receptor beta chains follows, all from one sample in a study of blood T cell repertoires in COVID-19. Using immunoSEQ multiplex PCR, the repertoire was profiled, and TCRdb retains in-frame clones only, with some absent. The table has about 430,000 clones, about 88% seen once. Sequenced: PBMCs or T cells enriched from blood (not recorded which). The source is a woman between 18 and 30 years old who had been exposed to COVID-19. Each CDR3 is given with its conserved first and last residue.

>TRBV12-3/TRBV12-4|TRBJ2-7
CATRRWSSYEQYF
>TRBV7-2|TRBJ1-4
CASSSSNRNEKLFF
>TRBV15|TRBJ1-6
CATSRDGENSPLHF
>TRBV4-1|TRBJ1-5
CASSHTATGMNQPQHF
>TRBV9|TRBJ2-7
CASSPGGPTYEQYF
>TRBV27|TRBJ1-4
CASSPTTGGYSEKLFF
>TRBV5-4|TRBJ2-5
CASSAPSGIGETQYF
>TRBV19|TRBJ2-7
CASDPGQGANEQYF
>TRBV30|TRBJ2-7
CAWSLTSTGNYEQYF
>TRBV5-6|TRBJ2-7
CASSLRLAGVSYEQYF
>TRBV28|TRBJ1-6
CASRRTGGTPLHF
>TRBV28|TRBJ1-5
CASSLVSTGSNQPQHF
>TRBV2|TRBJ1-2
CASSVERQGLGYTF
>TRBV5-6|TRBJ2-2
CASSRTGFYTGELFF
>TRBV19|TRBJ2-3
CASSIRGSDTQYF
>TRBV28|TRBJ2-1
CASSFPPGLDEQFF
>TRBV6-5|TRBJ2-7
CASSPGGGGEQYF
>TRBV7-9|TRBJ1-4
CASSLGAANEKLFF
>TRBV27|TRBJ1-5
CASSLFAGANQPQHF
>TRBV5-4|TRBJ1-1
CASRRDRGGEPEAFF
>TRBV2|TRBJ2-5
CASSILAGAGETQYF
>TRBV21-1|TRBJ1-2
CASSQRRRDRGHYGYTF
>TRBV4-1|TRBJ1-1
CASSQSRNEHRGNKFAFF
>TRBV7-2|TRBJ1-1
CASSHFLPWGRGDTEAFF
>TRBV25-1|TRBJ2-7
CASTEQYEQYF
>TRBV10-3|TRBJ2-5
CAISAQQETQYF
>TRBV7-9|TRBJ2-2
CASSLVKGATTGELFF
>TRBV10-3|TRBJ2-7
CAISEVGGPSYEQYF